This T cell receptor beta chain was observed in a study of T cell responses to AZD1222 COVID-19 vaccine. Germline values: CDR1 SEHNR, CDR2 FQNEAQ (reference sequence). Deletions cut 7 bases from V and 7 bases from J, with 10 bases between. The CDR3 is 11 amino acids. Profiling relied on immunoSEQ multiplex PCR, and the TCRdb table lists in-frame clones only, not all of them. This table holds around 110,000 clones, roughly 90% found once. Regarding the study as a whole: Vaccination with two AZD1222 doses was followed by a rise in Spike-specific TCR breadth and depth.

Turning to this clone: Its antigen is unknown.

The sample here was peripheral blood, taken 28 days after the second AZD1222 dose. The V and J genes are TRBV7-9 and TRBJ1-2, with D unclear. The origin of this receptor is an adult who received the AZD1222 COVID-19 vaccine. The DNA of the CDR3 is TGTGCCAGCACAAGCGAGGCTGGCTACACCTTC. Its translation is CASTSEAGYTF.